This entry concerns a single T cell receptor beta chain. No antigen is known for it. This specimen comes from a study of T cell responses to AZD1222 COVID-19 vaccine. Findings and caveats of the study: Donors were mostly white British, more females; clonal diversity possibly underestimated.

The CDR3 has 15 amino acids. Germline CDR1 is SGDLS and CDR2 is YYNGEE. The germline V and J ends were trimmed by 2 bases and 3 bases, with 12 bases remaining between them. The assay was immunoSEQ multiplex PCR, and TCRdb's table has in-frame clones only and misses some. The sample contains about 130,000 clones, 70% to 90% of which appear only once. The sequence came from an adult in good health. V gene TRBV9 combines with J gene TRBJ1-5, with D possibly TRBD1 on 6 matching bases. Sequencing was performed on peripheral blood, taken on day 0 of AZD1222 vaccination. CDR3: CASSVGQTTNQPQHF. The CDR3 DNA follows: TGTGCCAGCAGCGTTGGACAGACTACCAATCAGCCCCAGCATTTT. The whole variable domain, remainder taken from reference TRBV9 and TRBJ1-5, is DSGVTQTPKHLITATGQRVTLRCSPRSGDLSVYWYQQSLDQGLQFLIQYYNGEERAKGNILERFSAQQFPDLHSELNLSSLELGDSALYFCASSVGQTTNQPQHFGDGTRLSIL.